Following are 29 T cell receptor beta chains from one sample sequenced in a study of blood T cell repertoires in COVID-19. TCRdb's copy holds only in-frame clones and misses some; the assay was immunoSEQ multiplex PCR. The sample has 160,000 or so clones; roughly 80% are singletons. Sequencing was done on a sample of peripheral blood. These receptor sequences come from a woman of 80 years or more with acute or convalescent COVID-19.

This clone was recorded once. The chain uses TRBV7-3 and TRBJ1-6, with 11 bases matching TRBD1. The CDR3 is 16 residues long. Germline CDR1 reads SGHTA; CDR2 reads FQGTGA. J was trimmed by 6 bases and V by 1 base; bases with no gene match: 2. The CDR3 spells CASSLRDRGSNSPLHF. CDR3 DNA: TGTGCCAGCAGCTTAAGGGACAGGGGGAGTAATTCACCCCTCCACTTT. Supplemented by reference TRBV7-3 and TRBJ1-6, the full variable domain reads GAGVSQTPSNKVTEKGKYVELRCDPISGHTALYWYRQSLGQGPEFLIYFQGTGAADDSGLPNDRFFAVRPEGSVSTLKIQRTERGDSAVYLCASSLRDRGSNSPLHFGNGTRLTVT.

The chain couples TRBV19 to TRBJ1-1; 9 bases line up with TRBD1. The CDR3 runs to 13 residues. CDR1 LNHDA and CDR2 SQIVND come from the germline V gene (reference sequence). The V and J ends lost 7 bases and 7 bases, in that order; junction bases with no gene match: 7. The CDR3 nucleotides are TGTGCCAGTACATGGACAGGGGAAGGTGAAGCTTTCTTT. This sequence encodes CASTWTGEGEAFF.

This clone was observed many times. This chain links TRBV9 with TRBJ2-7; D gene uncertain. The CDR3 covers 12 residues. V gave up 4 bases and J gave up 7 bases, with 12 bases separating them. Germline CDR1 is SGDLS and CDR2 is YYNGEE. The DNA of the CDR3 is TGTGCCAGCAGCCCTAGTTCCGGGGAGCAGTACTTC. Translated, it gives CASSPSSGEQYF.

The chain carries TRBV18 and TRBJ1-4; D unclear. The CDR3 runs 17 residues. V shed 4 bases and J shed 0 bases, with 15 bases lying between them. Germline CDR1 reads KGHSH; CDR2 reads LQKENI. CDR3 loop: CASSLNLDSATNEKLFF. The DNA of the CDR3 is TGTGCCAGCTCACTGAATCTGGACTCCGCAACTAATGAAAAACTGTTTTTT.

The chain joins TRBV24-1 to TRBJ2-4, with TRBD2 as a possible D gene (5 bases). CDR3 length: 12 residues. V was clipped by 3 bases and J by 8 bases, with 7 bases between them. Germline CDR1 and CDR2: KGHDR and SFDVKD. The CDR3 coding sequence is TGTGCCACCAGTGATGAGGGCGACATTCAGTACTTC. Translation gives CATSDEGDIQYF.

V usage is TRBV18 and J usage is TRBJ2-7; maybe TRBD1 (6 bases). V gave up 6 bases and J gave up 2 bases, with 11 bases separating them. This CDR3 has 13 residues. The germline CDR1 and CDR2 sequences are KGHSH and LQKENI. As DNA, the CDR3 is TGTGCCAGCTCTTCGGACAGCGCCTACGAGCAGTACTTC. Amino acids: CASSSDSAYEQYF.

The chain is built from TRBV7-9 and TRBJ2-7; weak D call: TRBD2 (6 bases). V dropped 2 bases and J dropped 8 bases, with 10 bases sitting between them. The CDR3 spans 12 residues. CDR1 and CDR2 (germline): SEHNR, FQNEAQ (reference sequence). The CDR3 reads CASSLPSGQQYF. The CDR3 DNA follows: TGTGCCAGCAGCTTACCGAGCGGGCAGCAGTACTTC.

The chain recombines TRBV3-1 (or the pseudogene TRBV3-2) with TRBJ2-3, with D possibly TRBD2 on 6 matching bases. Deletions cut 1 base from V and 4 bases from J, with 6 bases between. Germline V gene lookup returns CDR1 LGHDT and CDR2 YNNKEL (reference sequence). CDR3 length equals 13 residues. The CDR3 sequence is CASSQGLADTQYF. The CDR3, as DNA: TGTGCCAGCAGCCAAGGACTAGCAGATACGCAGTATTTT.

The V and J genes are TRBV7-8 and TRBJ1-4, with D possibly being TRBD1 (6 bases). This CDR3 has 16 amino acids. V lost 1 base and J 7 bases, leaving 16 bases between the germline ends. Germline CDR1 reads SGHVS; CDR2 reads FQNEAQ. The CDR3, as DNA: TGTGCCAGCAGCTTAGACCGTCGGGCAGGGGCTGAAAAACTGTTTTTT. It yields the protein CASSLDRRAGAEKLFF.

J is TRBJ2-7 and V is TRBV18, with D possibly matching TRBD2 (6 bases). Germline V lookup: CDR1 KGHSH, CDR2 LQKENI. This CDR3 is 14 amino acids long. V lost 3 bases to trimming and J lost 3 bases, with 12 bases between them. The CDR3 DNA sequence: TGTGCCAGCTCACCCCCGTCGCGGGGCTACGAGCAGTACTTC. It specifies CASSPPSRGYEQYF.

This clone was found a few times. The chain couples TRBV11-2 to TRBJ1-6, with D tentatively TRBD1 (6 bases). Trimming removed 4 bases at V and 6 bases at J, with 19 bases between. The V gene's germline CDR1 is SGHAT and CDR2 FQNNGV. The CDR3 length is 17 residues. The CDR3 protein is CASSSRLTGTSNSPLHF. The DNA of the CDR3 is TGTGCCAGCAGCTCACGTTTAACAGGGACAAGTAATTCACCCCTCCACTTT.

The rearrangement links TRBV30 to TRBJ1-1; 10 bases agree with TRBD1. V dropped 3 bases and J dropped 0; count of bases not matched to a gene: 1. The CDR3 runs to 14 residues. Germline loops: CDR1 GTSNPN, CDR2 SVGIG (reference sequence). The CDR3 region is CAWRGQGMNTEAFF. CDR3 bases: TGTGCCTGGAGGGGACAGGGGATGAACACTGAAGCTTTCTTT.

This clone was picked up a small number of times. This same CDR3 is encoded by further DNA sequences in the sample. This chain uses TRBV10-1 with TRBJ1-6; 7 positions agree with TRBD1. This CDR3 region has 13 residues. Germline V gene sequence: CDR1 WNHNN, CDR2 SYGVQD (reference sequence). The junction had 3 bases not matched to a gene; V was cut back by 6 bases and J by 7 bases. CDR3 in DNA: TGCGCCAGCAGCCGGGACAGCAATTCACCCCTCCACTTT. Its translation: CASSRDSNSPLHF.

The rearrangement links TRBV5-1 to TRBJ2-7; D may be TRBD1 (6 bases). The germline V and J ends were trimmed by 5 bases and 0 bases, with 15 bases remaining between them. The CDR3 spans 15 residues. The germline CDR1 and CDR2 sequences are SGHRS and YFSETQ. In DNA form, the CDR3 reads TGCGCCAGCAGGGGCGCAGGGGTGAACTCCTACGAGCAGTACTTC. Its protein product is CASRGAGVNSYEQYF. Variable domain in full (rest from reference TRBV5-1 and TRBJ2-7): KAGVTQTPRYLIKTRGQQVTLSCSPISGHRSVSWYQQTPGQGLQFLFEYFSETQRNKGNFPGRFSGRQFSNSRSEMNVSTLELGDSALYLCASRGAGVNSYEQYFGPGTRLTVT.

This sequence joins TRBV3-1 (or the pseudogene TRBV3-2) and TRBJ2-7; maybe TRBD2 (5 bases). This CDR3 comprises 14 residues. From germline, CDR1 is LGHDT and CDR2 YNNKEL (reference sequence). Between the trimmed V and J ends, which lost 4 bases and 5 bases, there was a span of 15 bases. The CDR3 nucleotides are TGTGCCAGCAGCCCTGAGGCGAGGGCGCACGAGCAGTACTTC. This encodes CASSPEARAHEQYF.

V is TRBV27 and J is TRBJ1-3; TRBD1 aligns across 10 bases. Germline V CDR1 and CDR2: MNHEY, SMNVEV (reference sequence). The CDR3 loop spans 19 amino acids. Trimming cost V 3 bases and J 0 bases; bases outside gene matches: 11. The chain's CDR3 is CASSFSGQGSPYSGNTIYF. For the CDR3, the DNA is TGTGCCAGCAGTTTCTCGGGACAGGGGTCCCCTTACTCTGGAAACACCATATATTTT.

The chain couples TRBV7-8 to TRBJ1-1; perhaps TRBD1 as D (5 bases). Germline CDR1 reads SGHVS; CDR2 reads FQNEAQ. This CDR3 is built from 15 residues. Deletions cut 1 base from V and 1 base from J, with 10 bases between. In DNA form, the CDR3 reads TGTGCCAGCAGCTTAGGGGTAGGGGCGAACACTGAAGCTTTCTTT. This sequence encodes CASSLGVGANTEAFF.

This rearrangement joins TRBV28 to TRBJ1-6, with D uncertain. Germline V CDR1 and CDR2: MDHEN, SYDVKM. The CDR3 covers 13 residues. Deletions cut 11 bases from V and 9 bases from J, with 17 bases between. The CDR3 sequence: CALGSGPGSPLHF. In nucleotides, the CDR3 is TGTGCCCTGGGGAGCGGACCGGGTTCACCCCTCCACTTT.

V is TRBV19 and J is TRBJ2-2; tentative D call: TRBD1 (6 bases). This CDR3 comprises 16 residues. Trimming took off 5 bases at V and 4 bases at J, with 17 bases between the two ends. Per the germline V gene, CDR1 is LNHDA and CDR2 is SQIVND (reference sequence). The CDR3 sequence is CASSRRTGTSTGELFF. The DNA for the CDR3 is TGTGCCAGTAGTCGCCGCACAGGGACGAGCACCGGGGAGCTGTTTTTT.

The rearrangement uses TRBV9 and TRBJ2-3; D is possibly TRBD2 (6 bases). CDR3 length: 14 residues. V was cut by 3 bases and J by 2 bases, with 10 bases left in between. Germline CDR1 and CDR2: SGDLS and YYNGEE. The CDR3 sequence: CASSAGLNTDTQYF. CDR3 nucleotide sequence: TGTGCCAGCAGCGCCGGACTAAACACAGATACGCAGTATTTT.

A few counts support this clone. The genes are TRBV7-9 and TRBJ1-5; possibly TRBD1 for D (6 bases). CDR1 and CDR2 from the germline V gene are SEHNR and FQNEAQ (reference sequence). The CDR3 runs to 14 residues. Trimming took off 3 bases at V and 4 bases at J, with 10 bases between the two ends. Here the CDR3 reads CASSFTGTNQPQHF. In DNA, the CDR3 is TGTGCCAGCAGCTTTACAGGGACGAATCAGCCCCAGCATTTT.

This clone was picked up many times. The rearrangement uses TRBV5-4 and TRBJ1-3; D call uncertain. Between the trimmed V and J ends, which lost 4 bases and 3 bases, there was a span of 8 bases. Germline loops: CDR1 SGHNT, CDR2 YYREEE (reference sequence). The CDR3 runs to 13 residues. Here the CDR3 DNA reads TGTGCCAGCAGCCCCCTAGGTGGAAACACCATATATTTT. This codes for CASSPLGGNTIYF.

This rearrangement joins TRBV19 to TRBJ2-3; 10 nucleotides align to TRBD1. With V trimmed by 7 bases and J by 4 bases, 5 bases remained unmatched. The CDR3 is 14 amino acids. Germline V gene sequence: CDR1 LNHDA, CDR2 SQIVND (reference sequence). The CDR3 DNA reads as TGTGCCAGTACTGAGACAGGGGGCCCAGATACGCAGTATTTT. The encoded protein is CASTETGGPDTQYF.

V and J are TRBV5-5 and TRBJ1-5; 8 nucleotides match TRBD1. V lost 4 bases, J lost 4 bases, and 16 bases stayed unmatched. This CDR3 is 18 amino acids long. Per germline, CDR1 SGHKS and CDR2 YYEKEE (reference sequence). The CDR3 sequence is CASSIEAMRQGINQPQHF. The CDR3 nucleotides read TGTGCCAGCAGCATCGAGGCCATGCGACAGGGGATAAATCAGCCCCAGCATTTT.

The chain employs TRBV28 and TRBJ1-2; perhaps TRBD1 as D (5 bases). Deletions cut 4 bases from V and 2 bases from J, with 17 bases between. Germline loops: CDR1 MDHEN, CDR2 SYDVKM. The CDR3 contains 16 residues. CDR3 sequence (DNA): TGTGCCAGCAGTTACGGCCTCAGGGCGACCAACTATGGCTACACCTTC. This sequence encodes CASSYGLRATNYGYTF.

There are a few counts of this clone. This chain uses TRBV7-2 with TRBJ1-4; weak D call: TRBD1 (5 bases). The germline CDR1 and CDR2 sequences are SGHTA and FQGNSA. V gave up 4 bases and J gave up 5 bases, with 11 bases separating them. CDR3 length equals 14 residues. CDR3 sequence: CASSYGGGNEKLFF. Here the CDR3 DNA reads TGTGCCAGCAGCTATGGCGGGGGGAATGAAAAACTGTTTTTT.

The V and J genes are TRBV5-1 and TRBJ2-3, with 7 bases lining up with TRBD1. Germline V gives CDR1 SGHRS, CDR2 YFSETQ. The CDR3 contains 15 residues. After removal of 0 bases from V and 2 bases from J, the junction contained 3 bases not matched to a gene. CDR3 DNA: TGCGCCAGCAGCTTGGGACAGGGTCCCACAGATACGCAGTATTTT. It specifies CASSLGQGPTDTQYF.

The chain is built from TRBV7-2 and TRBJ1-3; tentative D call: TRBD1 (6 bases). Germline lookup yields CDR1 SGHTA and CDR2 FQGNSA. V was shortened by 4 bases and J by 0 bases, with 13 bases between the two germline ends. The CDR3 runs 16 residues. The CDR3 loop reads CASSSSQGISGNTIYF. The CDR3 DNA sequence: TGTGCCAGCAGCTCGAGCCAGGGGATCTCTGGAAACACCATATATTTT.

In DNA form, the CDR3 reads TGTGCCAGCAGCCAAGTGGGACAACAAGGCTACAATGAGCAGTTCTTC. This gives the protein CASSQVGQQGYNEQFF. The chain links TRBV14 to TRBJ2-1, with TRBD1 as a possible D gene (6 bases). CDR1 is SGHDN and CDR2 is FVKESK in the germline V gene. The germline V and J ends were trimmed by 1 base and 3 bases, with 13 bases remaining between them. CDR3 size: 16 residues.